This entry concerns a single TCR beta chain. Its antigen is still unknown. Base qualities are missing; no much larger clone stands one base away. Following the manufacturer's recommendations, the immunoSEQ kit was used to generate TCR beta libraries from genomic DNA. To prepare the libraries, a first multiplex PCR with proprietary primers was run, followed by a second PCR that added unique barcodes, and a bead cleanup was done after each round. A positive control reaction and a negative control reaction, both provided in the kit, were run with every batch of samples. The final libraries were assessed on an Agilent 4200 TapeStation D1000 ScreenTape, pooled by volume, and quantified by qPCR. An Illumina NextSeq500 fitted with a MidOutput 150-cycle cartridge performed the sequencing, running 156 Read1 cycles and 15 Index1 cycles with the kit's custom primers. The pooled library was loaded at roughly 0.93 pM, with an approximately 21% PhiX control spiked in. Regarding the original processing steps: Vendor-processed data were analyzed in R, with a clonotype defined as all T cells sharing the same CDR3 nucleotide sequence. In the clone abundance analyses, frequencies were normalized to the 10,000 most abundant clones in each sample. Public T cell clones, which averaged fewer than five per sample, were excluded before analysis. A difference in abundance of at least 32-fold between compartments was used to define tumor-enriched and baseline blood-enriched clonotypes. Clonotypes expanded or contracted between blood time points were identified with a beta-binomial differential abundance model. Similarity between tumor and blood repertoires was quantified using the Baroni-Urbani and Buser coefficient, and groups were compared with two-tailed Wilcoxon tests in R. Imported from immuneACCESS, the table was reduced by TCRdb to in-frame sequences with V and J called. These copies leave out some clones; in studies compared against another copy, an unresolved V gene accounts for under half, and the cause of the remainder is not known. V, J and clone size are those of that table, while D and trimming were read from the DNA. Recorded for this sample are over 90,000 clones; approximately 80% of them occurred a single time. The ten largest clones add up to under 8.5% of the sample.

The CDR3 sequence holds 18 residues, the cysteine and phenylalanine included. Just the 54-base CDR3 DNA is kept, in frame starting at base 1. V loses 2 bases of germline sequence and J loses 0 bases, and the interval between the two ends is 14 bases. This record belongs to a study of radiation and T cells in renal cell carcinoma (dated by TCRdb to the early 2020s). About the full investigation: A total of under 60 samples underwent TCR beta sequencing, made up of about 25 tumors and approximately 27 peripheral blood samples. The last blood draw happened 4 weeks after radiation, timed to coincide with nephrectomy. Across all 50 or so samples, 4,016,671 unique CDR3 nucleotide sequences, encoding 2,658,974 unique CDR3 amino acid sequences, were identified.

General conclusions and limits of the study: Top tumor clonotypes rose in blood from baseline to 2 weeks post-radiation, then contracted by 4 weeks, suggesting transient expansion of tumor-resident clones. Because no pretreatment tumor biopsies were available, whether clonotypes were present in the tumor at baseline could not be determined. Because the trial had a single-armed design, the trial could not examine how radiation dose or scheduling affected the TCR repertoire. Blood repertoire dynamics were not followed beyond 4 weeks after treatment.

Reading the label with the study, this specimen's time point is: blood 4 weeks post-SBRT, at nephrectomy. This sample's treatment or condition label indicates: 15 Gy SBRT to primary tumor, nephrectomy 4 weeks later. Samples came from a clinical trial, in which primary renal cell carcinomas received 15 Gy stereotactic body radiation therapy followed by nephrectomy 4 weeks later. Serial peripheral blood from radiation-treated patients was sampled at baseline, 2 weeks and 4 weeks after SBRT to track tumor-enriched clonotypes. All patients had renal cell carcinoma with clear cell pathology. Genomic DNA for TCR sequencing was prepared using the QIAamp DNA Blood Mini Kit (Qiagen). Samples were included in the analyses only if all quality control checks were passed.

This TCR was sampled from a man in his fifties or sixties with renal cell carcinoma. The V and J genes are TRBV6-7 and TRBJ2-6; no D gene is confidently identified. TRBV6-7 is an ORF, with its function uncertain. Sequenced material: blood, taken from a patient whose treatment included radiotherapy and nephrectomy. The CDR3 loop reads CASSYADTRNSGANVLTF. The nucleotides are TGTGCCAGCAGTTACGCCGACACTCGTAACTCTGGGGCCAACGTCCTGACTTTC.